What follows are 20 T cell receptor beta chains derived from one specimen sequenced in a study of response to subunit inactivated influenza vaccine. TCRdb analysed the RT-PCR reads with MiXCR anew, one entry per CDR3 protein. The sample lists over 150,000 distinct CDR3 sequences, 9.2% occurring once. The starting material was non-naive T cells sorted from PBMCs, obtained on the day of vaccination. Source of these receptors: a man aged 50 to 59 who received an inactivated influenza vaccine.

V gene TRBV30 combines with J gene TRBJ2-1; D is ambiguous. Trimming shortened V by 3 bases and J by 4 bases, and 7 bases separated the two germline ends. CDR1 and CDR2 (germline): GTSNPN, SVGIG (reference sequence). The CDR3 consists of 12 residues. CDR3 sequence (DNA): TGTGCCTGGAGCCCGGTTTACAATGAGCAGTTCTTC. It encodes CAWSPVYNEQFF.

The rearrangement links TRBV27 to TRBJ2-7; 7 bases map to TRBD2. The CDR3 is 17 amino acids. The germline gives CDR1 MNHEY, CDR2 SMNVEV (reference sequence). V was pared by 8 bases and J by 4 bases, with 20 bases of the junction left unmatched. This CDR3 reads CASAHGWSREKAYEQYF. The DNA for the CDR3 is TGTGCCAGCGCCCACGGTTGGTCGCGGGAGAAGGCTTACGAGCAGTACTTC.

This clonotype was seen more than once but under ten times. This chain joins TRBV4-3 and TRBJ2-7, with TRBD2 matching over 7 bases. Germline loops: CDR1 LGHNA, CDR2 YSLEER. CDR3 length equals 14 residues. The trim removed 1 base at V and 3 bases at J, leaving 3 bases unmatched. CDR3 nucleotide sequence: TGCGCCAGCAGCCAAGGGCAGCGGGGCTACGAGCAGTACTTC. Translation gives CASSQGQRGYEQYF.

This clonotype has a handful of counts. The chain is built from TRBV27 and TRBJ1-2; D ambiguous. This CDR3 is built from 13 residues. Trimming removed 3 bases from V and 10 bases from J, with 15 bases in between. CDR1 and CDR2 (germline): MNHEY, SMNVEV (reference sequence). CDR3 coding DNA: TGTGCCAGCAGTTTTCTTCTCGGATACGACTACACCTTC. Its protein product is CASSFLLGYDYTF.

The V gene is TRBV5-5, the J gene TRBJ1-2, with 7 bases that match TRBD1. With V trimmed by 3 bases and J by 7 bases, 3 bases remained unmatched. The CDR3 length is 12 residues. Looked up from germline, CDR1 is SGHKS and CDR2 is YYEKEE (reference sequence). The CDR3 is CASSSNRGGYTF. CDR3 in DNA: TGTGCCAGCAGCTCCAACAGGGGTGGCTACACCTTC.

In DNA form, the CDR3 reads TGTGCCAGCAGCCCCCGGCTGCTCACTGAAGCTTTCTTT. Translating gives CASSPRLLTEAFF. V usage is TRBV5-6 and J usage is TRBJ1-1; no clear D. CDR3 length: 13 residues. Trimming stripped 4 bases from V and 4 bases from J, with 11 bases between. Germline V CDR1 and CDR2: SGHDT, YYEEEE.

The CDR3 nucleotides are TGTGCCAGCAGTTACCTTTCGCTCAACAGTCTCGGGGGCAATGAGCAGTTCTTC. Translating gives CASSYLSLNSLGGNEQFF. V usage is TRBV6-5 and J usage is TRBJ2-1, with a possible D match to TRBD2 (6 bases). In germline, CDR1 is MNHEY, CDR2 SVGAGI. Between the trimmed V and J ends, which lost 2 bases and 6 bases, there was a span of 23 bases. The CDR3 totals 18 residues.

The CDR3 DNA sequence: TGTGCCAGCAGTTTAATGCTAGCGGGAGGTAATGAGCAGTTCTTC. Its translation: CASSLMLAGGNEQFF. The chain combines TRBV28 with TRBJ2-1, with 11 bases fitting TRBD2. With V trimmed by 2 bases and J by 7 bases, 4 bases remained unmatched. The germline V gene encodes CDR1 MDHEN and CDR2 SYDVKM. The CDR3 has 15 amino acids. The full variable domain, rest sourced from reference TRBV28 and TRBJ2-1, is DVKVTQSSRYLVKRTGEKVFLECVQDMDHENMFWYRQDPGLGLRLIYFSYDVKMKEKGDIPEGYSVSREKKERFSLILESASTNQTSMYLCASSLMLAGGNEQFFGPGTRLTVL.

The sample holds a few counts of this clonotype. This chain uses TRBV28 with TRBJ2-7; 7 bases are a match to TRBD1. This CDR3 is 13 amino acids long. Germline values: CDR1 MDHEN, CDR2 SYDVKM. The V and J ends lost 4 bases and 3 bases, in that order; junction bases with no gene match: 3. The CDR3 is CASSWGQHYEQYF. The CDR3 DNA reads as TGTGCCAGCAGTTGGGGACAGCACTACGAGCAGTACTTC. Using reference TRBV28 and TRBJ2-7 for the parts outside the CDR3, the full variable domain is DVKVTQSSRYLVKRTGEKVFLECVQDMDHENMFWYRQDPGLGLRLIYFSYDVKMKEKGDIPEGYSVSREKKERFSLILESASTNQTSMYLCASSWGQHYEQYFGPGTRLTVT.

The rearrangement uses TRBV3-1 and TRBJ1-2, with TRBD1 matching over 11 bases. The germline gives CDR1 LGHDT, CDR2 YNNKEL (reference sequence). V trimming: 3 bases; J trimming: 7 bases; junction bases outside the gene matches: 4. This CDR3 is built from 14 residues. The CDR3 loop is CASSQDRGLSGYTF. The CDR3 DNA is TGTGCCAGCAGCCAGGACAGGGGGCTATCTGGCTACACCTTC.

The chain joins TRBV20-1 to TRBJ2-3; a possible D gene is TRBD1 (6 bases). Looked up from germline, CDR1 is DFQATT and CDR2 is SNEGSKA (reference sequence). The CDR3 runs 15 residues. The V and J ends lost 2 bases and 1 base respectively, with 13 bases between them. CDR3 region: CSARYTGWGTDTQYF. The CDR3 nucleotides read TGCAGTGCTAGATACACAGGGTGGGGCACAGATACGCAGTATTTT.

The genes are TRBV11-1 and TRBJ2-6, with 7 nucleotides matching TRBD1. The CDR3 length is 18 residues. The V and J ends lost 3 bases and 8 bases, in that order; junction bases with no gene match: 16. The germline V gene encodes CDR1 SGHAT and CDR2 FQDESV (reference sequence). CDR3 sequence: CASSFNLGQRDWPNVLTF. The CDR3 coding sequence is TGTGCCAGCAGCTTTAACTTGGGACAGCGCGATTGGCCCAACGTCCTGACTTTC.

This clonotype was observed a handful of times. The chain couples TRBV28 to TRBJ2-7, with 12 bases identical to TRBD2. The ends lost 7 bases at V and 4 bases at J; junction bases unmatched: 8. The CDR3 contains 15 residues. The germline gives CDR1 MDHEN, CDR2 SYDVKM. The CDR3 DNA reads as TGTGCCAGCAAACCTGGACTAGCGGGAATGTACGAGCAGTACTTC. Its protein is CASKPGLAGMYEQYF.

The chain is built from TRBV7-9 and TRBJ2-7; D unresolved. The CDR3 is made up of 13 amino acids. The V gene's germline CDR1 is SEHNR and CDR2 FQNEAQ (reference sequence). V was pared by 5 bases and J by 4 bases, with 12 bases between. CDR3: CASSAAPVYEQYF. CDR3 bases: TGTGCCAGCAGCGCAGCCCCAGTTTACGAGCAGTACTTC.

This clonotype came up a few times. In DNA, the CDR3 is TGTGCCAGCAGCCGGTCGGACGGGAACACCGGGGAGCTGTTTTTT. It encodes CASSRSDGNTGELFF. The rearrangement joins TRBV3-1 to TRBJ2-2; the D is unclear. Per the germline V gene, CDR1 is LGHDT and CDR2 is YNNKEL (reference sequence). The CDR3 spans 15 residues. Deletions cut 4 bases from V and 1 base from J, with 10 bases between.

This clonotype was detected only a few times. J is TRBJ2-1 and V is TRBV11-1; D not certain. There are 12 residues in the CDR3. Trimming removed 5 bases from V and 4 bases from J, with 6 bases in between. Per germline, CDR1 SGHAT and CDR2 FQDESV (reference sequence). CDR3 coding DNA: TGTGCCAGCAGCCCTCAGTACAATGAGCAGTTCTTC. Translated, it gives CASSPQYNEQFF.

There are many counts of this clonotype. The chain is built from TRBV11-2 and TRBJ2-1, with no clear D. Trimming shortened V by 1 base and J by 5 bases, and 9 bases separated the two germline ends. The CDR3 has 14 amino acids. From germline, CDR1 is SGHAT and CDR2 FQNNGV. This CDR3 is CASSLVWGNNEQFF. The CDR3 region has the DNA TGTGCCAGCAGCTTAGTTTGGGGAAACAATGAGCAGTTCTTC.

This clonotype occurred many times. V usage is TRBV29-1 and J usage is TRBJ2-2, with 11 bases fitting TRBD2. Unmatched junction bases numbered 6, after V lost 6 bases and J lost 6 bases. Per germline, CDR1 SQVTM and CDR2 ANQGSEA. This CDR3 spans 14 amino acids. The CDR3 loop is CSVIAGGASGELFF. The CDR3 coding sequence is TGCAGCGTAATAGCGGGGGGGGCCTCCGGGGAGCTGTTTTTT.

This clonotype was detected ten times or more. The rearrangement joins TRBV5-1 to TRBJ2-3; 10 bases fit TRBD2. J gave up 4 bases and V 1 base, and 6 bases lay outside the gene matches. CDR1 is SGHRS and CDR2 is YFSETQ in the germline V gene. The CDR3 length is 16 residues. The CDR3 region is CASSLRTSGNPDTQYF. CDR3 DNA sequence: TGCGCCAGCAGCTTGCGCACTAGCGGGAATCCAGATACGCAGTATTTT. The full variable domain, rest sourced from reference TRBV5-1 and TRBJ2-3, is KAGVTQTPRYLIKTRGQQVTLSCSPISGHRSVSWYQQTPGQGLQFLFEYFSETQRNKGNFPGRFSGRQFSNSRSEMNVSTLELGDSALYLCASSLRTSGNPDTQYFGPGTRLTVL.

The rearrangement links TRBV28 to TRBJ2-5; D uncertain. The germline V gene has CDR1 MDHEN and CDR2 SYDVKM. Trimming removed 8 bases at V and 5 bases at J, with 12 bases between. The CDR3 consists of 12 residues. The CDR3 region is CASRMFGETQYF. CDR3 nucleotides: TGTGCCAGCCGAATGTTTGGGGAGACCCAGTACTTC.